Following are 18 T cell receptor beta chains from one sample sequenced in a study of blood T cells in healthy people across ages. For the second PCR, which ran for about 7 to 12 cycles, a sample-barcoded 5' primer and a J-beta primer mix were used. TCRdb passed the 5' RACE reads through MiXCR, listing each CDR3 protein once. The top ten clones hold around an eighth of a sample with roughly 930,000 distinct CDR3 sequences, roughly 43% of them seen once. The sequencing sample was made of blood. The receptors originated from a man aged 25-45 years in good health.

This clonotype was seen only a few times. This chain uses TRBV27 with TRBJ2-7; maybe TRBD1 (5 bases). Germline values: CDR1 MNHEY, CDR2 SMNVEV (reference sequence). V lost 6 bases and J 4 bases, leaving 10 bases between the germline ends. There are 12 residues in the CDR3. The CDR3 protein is CASRQGRYEQYF. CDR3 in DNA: TGTGCCAGCAGGCAGGGTCGGTACGAGCAGTACTTC.

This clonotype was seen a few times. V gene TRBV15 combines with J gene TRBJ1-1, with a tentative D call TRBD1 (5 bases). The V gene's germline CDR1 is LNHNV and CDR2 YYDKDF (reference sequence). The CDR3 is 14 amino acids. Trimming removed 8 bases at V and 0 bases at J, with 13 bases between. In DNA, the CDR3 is TGTGCCACCGGGGAGACAGCAATGAACACTGAAGCTTTCTTT. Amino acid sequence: CATGETAMNTEAFF.

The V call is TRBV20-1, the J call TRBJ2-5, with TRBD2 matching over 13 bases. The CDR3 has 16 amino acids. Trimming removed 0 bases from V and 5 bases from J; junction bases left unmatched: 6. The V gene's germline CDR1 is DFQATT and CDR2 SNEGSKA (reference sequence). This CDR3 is CSARDPWTSGGETQYF. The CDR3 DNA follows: TGCAGTGCTAGAGATCCCTGGACTAGCGGGGGTGAGACCCAGTACTTC.

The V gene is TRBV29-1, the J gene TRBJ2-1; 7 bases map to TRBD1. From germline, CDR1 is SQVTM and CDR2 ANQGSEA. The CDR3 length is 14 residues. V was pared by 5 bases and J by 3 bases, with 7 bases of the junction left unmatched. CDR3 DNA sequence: TGCAGCGTTTTGCTGACAGGGTACTACAATGAGCAGTTCTTC. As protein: CSVLLTGYYNEQFF.

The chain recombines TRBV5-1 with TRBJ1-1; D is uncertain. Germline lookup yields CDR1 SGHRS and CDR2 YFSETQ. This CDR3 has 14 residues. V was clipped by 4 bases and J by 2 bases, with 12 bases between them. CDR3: CASSTEVANTEAFF. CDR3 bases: TGCGCCAGCAGCACGGAGGTGGCAAACACTGAAGCTTTCTTT.

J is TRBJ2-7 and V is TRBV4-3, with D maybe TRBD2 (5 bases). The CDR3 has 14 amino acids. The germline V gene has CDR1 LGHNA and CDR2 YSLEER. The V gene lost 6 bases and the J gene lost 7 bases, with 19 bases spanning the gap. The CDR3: CASRERVLVGEQYF. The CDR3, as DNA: TGCGCCAGCAGAGAGAGGGTATTAGTAGGGGAGCAGTACTTC.

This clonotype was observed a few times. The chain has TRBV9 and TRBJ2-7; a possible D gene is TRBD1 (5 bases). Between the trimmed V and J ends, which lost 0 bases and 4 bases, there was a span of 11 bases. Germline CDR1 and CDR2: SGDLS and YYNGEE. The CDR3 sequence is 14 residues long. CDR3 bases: TGTGCCAGCAGCGTAGTTCCAGGGAAGTACGAGCAGTACTTC. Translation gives CASSVVPGKYEQYF.

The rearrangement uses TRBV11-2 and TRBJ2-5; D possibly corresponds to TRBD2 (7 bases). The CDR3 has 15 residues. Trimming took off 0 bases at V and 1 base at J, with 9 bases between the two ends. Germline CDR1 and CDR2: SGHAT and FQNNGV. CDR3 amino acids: CASSLDAGAQETQYF. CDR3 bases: TGTGCCAGCAGCTTAGATGCGGGGGCCCAAGAGACCCAGTACTTC. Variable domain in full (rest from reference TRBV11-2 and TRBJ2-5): EAGVAQSPRYKIIEKRQSVAFWCNPISGHATLYWYQQILGQGPKLLIQFQNNGVVDDSQLPKDRFSAERLKGVDSTLKIQPAKLEDSAVYLCASSLDAGAQETQYFGPGTRLLVL.

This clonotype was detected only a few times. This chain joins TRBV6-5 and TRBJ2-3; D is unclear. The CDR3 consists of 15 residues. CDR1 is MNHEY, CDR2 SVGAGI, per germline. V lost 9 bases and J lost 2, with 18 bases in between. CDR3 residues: CARDWRTAYTDTQYF. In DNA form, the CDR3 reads TGTGCCAGGGATTGGCGGACGGCGTACACAGATACGCAGTATTTT.

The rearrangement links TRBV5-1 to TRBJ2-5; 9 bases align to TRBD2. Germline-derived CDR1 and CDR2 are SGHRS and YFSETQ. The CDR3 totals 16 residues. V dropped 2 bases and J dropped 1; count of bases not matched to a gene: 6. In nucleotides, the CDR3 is TGCGCCAGCAGCTTAAGCCTAGCGGGGCCCCAAGAGACCCAGTACTTC. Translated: CASSLSLAGPQETQYF.

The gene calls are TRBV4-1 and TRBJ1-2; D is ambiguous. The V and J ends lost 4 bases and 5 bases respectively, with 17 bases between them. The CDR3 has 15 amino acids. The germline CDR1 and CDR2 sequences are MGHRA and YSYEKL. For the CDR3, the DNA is TGCGCCAGCAGCCCATCGGAAGGCGCGGGTTATGGCTACACCTTC. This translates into CASSPSEGAGYGYTF.

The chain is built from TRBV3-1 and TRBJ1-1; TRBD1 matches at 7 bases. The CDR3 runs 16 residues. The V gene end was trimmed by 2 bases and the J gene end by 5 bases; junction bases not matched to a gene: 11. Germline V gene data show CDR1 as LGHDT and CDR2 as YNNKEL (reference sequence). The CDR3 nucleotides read TGTGCCAGCAGCCAACTAAACAGGGGTATGAGTACTGAAGCTTTCTTT. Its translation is CASSQLNRGMSTEAFF.

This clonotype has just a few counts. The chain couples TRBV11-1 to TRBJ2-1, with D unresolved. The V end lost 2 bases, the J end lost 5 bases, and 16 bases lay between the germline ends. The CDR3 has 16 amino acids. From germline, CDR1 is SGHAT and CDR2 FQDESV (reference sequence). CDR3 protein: CASSLQWGEVDNEQFF. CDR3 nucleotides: TGTGCCAGCAGCTTACAATGGGGTGAGGTCGACAATGAGCAGTTCTTC.

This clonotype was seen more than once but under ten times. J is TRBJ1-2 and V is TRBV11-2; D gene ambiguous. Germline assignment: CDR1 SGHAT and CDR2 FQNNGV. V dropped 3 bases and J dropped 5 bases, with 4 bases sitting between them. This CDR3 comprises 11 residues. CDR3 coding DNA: TGTGCCAGCAGCTTCGGTTATGGCTACACCTTC. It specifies CASSFGYGYTF. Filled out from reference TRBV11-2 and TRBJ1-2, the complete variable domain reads EAGVAQSPRYKIIEKRQSVAFWCNPISGHATLYWYQQILGQGPKLLIQFQNNGVVDDSQLPKDRFSAERLKGVDSTLKIQPAKLEDSAVYLCASSFGYGYTFGSGTRLTVV.

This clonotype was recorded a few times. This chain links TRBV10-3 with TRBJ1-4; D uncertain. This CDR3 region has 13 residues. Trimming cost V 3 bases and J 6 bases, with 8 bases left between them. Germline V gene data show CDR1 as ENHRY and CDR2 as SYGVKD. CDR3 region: CAISESSDEKLFF. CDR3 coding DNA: TGTGCCATCAGTGAAAGTTCCGATGAAAAACTGTTTTTT.

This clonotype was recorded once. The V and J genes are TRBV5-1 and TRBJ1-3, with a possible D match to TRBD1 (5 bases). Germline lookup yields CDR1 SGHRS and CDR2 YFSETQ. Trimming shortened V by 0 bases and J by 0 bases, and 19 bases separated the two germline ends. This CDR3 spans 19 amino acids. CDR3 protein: CASSLADDSGGASGNTIYF. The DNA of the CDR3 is TGCGCCAGCAGCTTGGCCGACGATTCCGGGGGAGCCTCTGGAAACACCATATATTTT.

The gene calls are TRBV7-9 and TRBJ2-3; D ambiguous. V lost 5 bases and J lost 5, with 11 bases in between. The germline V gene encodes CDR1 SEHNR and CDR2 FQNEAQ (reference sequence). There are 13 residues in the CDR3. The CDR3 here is CASSEALEDTQYF. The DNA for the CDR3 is TGTGCCAGCAGCGAGGCCCTAGAAGATACGCAGTATTTT.

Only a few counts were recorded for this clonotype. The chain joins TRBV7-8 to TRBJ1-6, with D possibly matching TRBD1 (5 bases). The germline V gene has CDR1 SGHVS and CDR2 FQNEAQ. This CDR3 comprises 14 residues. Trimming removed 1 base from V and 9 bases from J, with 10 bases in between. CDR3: CASSLGGGGSPLHF. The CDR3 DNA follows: TGTGCCAGCAGCTTAGGGGGGGGTGGTTCACCCCTCCACTTT.